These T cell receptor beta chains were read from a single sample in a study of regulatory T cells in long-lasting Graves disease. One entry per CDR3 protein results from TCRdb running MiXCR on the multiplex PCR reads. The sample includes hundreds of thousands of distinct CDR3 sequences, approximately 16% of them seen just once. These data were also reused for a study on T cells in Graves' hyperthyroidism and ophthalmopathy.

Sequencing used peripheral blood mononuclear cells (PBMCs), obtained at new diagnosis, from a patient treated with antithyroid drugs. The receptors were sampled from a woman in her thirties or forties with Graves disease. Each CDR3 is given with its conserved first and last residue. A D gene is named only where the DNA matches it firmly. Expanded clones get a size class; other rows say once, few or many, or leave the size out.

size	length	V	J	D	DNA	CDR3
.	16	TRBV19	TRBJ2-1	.	TGTGCCAGTAGCGGCAGGGGCCTACCCCCCCCGGATGAGCAGTTCTTC	CASSGRGLPPPDEQFF
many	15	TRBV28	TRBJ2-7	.	TGTGCCAGCAAGCGAGGCGGTCAAAGGCCCTACGAGCAGTACTTC	CASKRGGQRPYEQYF
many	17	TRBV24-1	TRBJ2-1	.	TGTGCCACCAGTGATTCGATGGGGCAGGGCCTCTACAATGAGCAGTTCTTC	CATSDSMGQGLYNEQFF
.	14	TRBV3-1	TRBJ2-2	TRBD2	TGTGTCAGCAGCCAAGGGGAGGGGTCCGGGGAGCTGTTTTTT	CVSSQGEGSGELFF
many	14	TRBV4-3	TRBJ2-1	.	TGCGCCAGCAGCCAAGGACTTACTAGGGGTGAGCAGTTCTTC	CASSQGLTRGEQFF
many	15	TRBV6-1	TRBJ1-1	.	TGTGCCAGCACCGTAACCTGGGGGGTGAACACTGAAGCTTTCTTT	CASTVTWGVNTEAFF
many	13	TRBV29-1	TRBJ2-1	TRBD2	TGCAGCGCTACTAGCGGAGCCTACAATGAGCAGTTCTTC	CSATSGAYNEQFF
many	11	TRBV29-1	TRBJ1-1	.	TGCAGCGTAGGTGACCGCGGCGGATCTTTCTTT	CSVGDRGGSFF
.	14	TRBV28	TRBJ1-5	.	TGTGCCAGCTTCGTTAGCCAGGGCCATCAGCCCCAGCATTTT	CASFVSQGHQPQHF
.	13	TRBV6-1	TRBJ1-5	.	TGTGCCAGCAAGGTTAACAGGAATCAGCCCCAGCATTTT	CASKVNRNQPQHF
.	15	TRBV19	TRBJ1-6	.	TGTGCCAGTAGTTCCCAGGACAGTCATAATTCACCCCTCCACTTT	CASSSQDSHNSPLHF
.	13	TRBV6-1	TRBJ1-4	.	TGTGCCAGCAGTGAACCGGCTAATGAAAAACTGTTTTTT	CASSEPANEKLFF
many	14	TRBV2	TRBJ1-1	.	TGTGCCAGCAGTGACCGGTACATGAACACTGAAGCTTTCTTT	CASSDRYMNTEAFF
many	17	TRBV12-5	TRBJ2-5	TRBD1	TGTGCTAGTGGTTTGGTACTTAGACAGGGAATTAAAGAGACCCAGTACTTC	CASGLVLRQGIKETQYF
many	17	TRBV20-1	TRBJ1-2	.	TGCAGTGCTAGAGCAGGAAGTCCGGGACTTTCCCAAGCGGGCTACACCTTC	CSARAGSPGLSQAGYTF
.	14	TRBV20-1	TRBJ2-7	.	TGCAGTGCTATATTCGGTGGCGGGAAGAACGAGCAGTACTTC	CSAIFGGGKNEQYF
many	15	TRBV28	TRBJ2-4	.	TGTGCCAGCACATCGGGGAGTGCTGCCAAAAACATTCAGTACTTC	CASTSGSAAKNIQYF
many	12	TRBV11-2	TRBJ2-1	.	TGTGCCAGCAGCTTATTTCGGGATGAGCAGTTCTTC	CASSLFRDEQFF
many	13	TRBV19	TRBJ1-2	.	TGTGCCAGTAGGAAGGGGAGTAGCTATGGCTACACCTTC	CASRKGSSYGYTF
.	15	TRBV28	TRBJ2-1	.	TGTGCCAGCAGTTTGAGGGGGGCAGGGAACAATGAGCAGTTCTTC	CASSLRGAGNNEQFF
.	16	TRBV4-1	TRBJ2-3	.	TGCGCCAGCAGCCAAGATTGGCCAGCCTTGGGGGATACGCAGTATTTT	CASSQDWPALGDTQYF
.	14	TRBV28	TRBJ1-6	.	TGTGCCAGCAGTTTTCCAGGCACTGATTCACCCCTCCACTTT	CASSFPGTDSPLHF
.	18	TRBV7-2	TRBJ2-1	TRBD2	TGTGCCAGCAGCCCCCCCCGGGAGCGGGAGGATTTTTTTAATGAGCAGTTCTTC	CASSPPREREDFFNEQFF